Listed below are T cell receptor beta chains from one sample, sequenced in a study of T cell responses to AZD1222 COVID-19 vaccine. Sequencing used immunoSEQ multiplex PCR; TCRdb keeps in-frame clones, though not all of them. Seen here are approximately 64,000 clones, 80% to 95% observed once, and the top ten hold about 6%. Sequenced material: peripheral blood, taken 28 days after the second dose of the MenACWY control vaccine. The source is an adult who received the MenACWY meningococcal vaccine as a control. Each CDR3 is given with its conserved first and last residue. A D gene is named only where the DNA matches it firmly. Size values are once, few and many counts, or a class for expanded clones, and some rows have none.

d_gene,v_gene,abundance,j_gene,CDR3nt,CDR3aa
-,TRBV3-1/TRBV3-2,-,TRBJ2-7,TGTGCCAGCAGCCAAGATAATACCAGCCCCGAATCGACTACCTACGAGCAGTACTTC,CASSQDNTSPESTTYEQYF
TRBD1,TRBV25-1,-,TRBJ1-6,TGTGCCAGCAGTCAGGGGGCGGGTGGCAATTCACCCCTCCACTTT,CASSQGAGGNSPLHF
-,TRBV21-1,few,TRBJ2-5,TGTGCCAGCAGCAAAGCACCGAAAGAGGAAGAGACCCAGTACTTC,CASSKAPKEEETQYF
-,TRBV19,-,TRBJ1-5,TGTGCCAGTAGCGGATCTTCGTCAAATCAGCCCCAGCATTTT,CASSGSSSNQPQHF
-,TRBV7-6,-,TRBJ2-1,TGTGCCAGCAGTTCATCTTATAGTATGTCCTACAATGAGCAGTTCTTC,CASSSSYSMSYNEQFF
-,TRBV5-6,-,TRBJ1-5,TGTGCCAGCAGCTTGTCCGTCCAGGGGAGCAATCAGCCCCAGCATTTT,CASSLSVQGSNQPQHF
-,TRBV5-1,-,TRBJ2-7,TGCGCCAGCAGCTTGGAAGGTAGTTCCTACGAGCAGTACTTC,CASSLEGSSYEQYF
-,TRBV5-4,once,TRBJ2-2,TGTGCCAGCACGCCGGCGGACACCGGGGAGCTGTTTTTT,CASTPADTGELFF
TRBD1,TRBV4-3,-,TRBJ1-2,TGCGCCAGCAGCCAAGATTCTAGGGACAGACTTGGCTACACCTTC,CASSQDSRDRLGYTF
-,TRBV7-8,once,TRBJ1-5,TGTGCCAGCAGCTTAGCCCAGGGACAGCCCCAGCATTTT,CASSLAQGQPQHF
-,TRBV19,-,TRBJ1-5,TGTGCCAGTAGTATGCAGGGCGAACAGCCCCAGCATTTT,CASSMQGEQPQHF
-,TRBV7-2,-,TRBJ2-7,TGTGCCAGTCGGGAGTTCAGCTCCTACGAGCAGTACTTC,CASREFSSYEQYF
-,TRBV6-1,-,TRBJ2-1,TGTGCCAGCAGTGAGTATGGACAGGAGCAGTTCTTC,CASSEYGQEQFF
TRBD1,TRBV11-2,-,TRBJ2-5,TGTGCCAGCAGTTCATCAGGGGGCGGGGAGACCCAGTACTTC,CASSSSGGGETQYF
-,TRBV27,-,TRBJ1-2,TGTGCCAGCAGTTTATCGGGTGGTCTTGGCTACACCTTC,CASSLSGGLGYTF
-,TRBV6-6,once,TRBJ2-1,TGTGCCAGCAGTTACTCACCGAACAATGAGCAGTTCTTC,CASSYSPNNEQFF
TRBD2,TRBV11-2,once,TRBJ2-5,TGTGCCAGCAGCCACCCCGGGGGGGAGACCCAGTACTTC,CASSHPGGETQYF
TRBD2,TRBV7-8,-,TRBJ2-1,TGTGCCAGCAGCTTGCGTCTCGGGAGGGCCGACAATGAGCAGTTCTTC,CASSLRLGRADNEQFF
TRBD2,TRBV10-2,-,TRBJ2-2,TGCGCCAGCACCGACGCCGGGACTAGCGGTACCGGGGAGCTGTTTTTT,CASTDAGTSGTGELFF
TRBD2,TRBV10-3,-,TRBJ2-7,TGTGCCATCAGTGGAGGGCCTAGCGGGGTATCCTACGAGCAGTACTTC,CAISGGPSGVSYEQYF
TRBD2,TRBV19,-,TRBJ2-3,TGTGCCAGTATGTTACTAGCGGGAGGGCCTTCAGATACGCAGTATTTT,CASMLLAGGPSDTQYF
TRBD1,TRBV12-5,-,TRBJ1-6,TGTGCTAGTGGCCTCAACAGGGGAAATTCACCCCTCCACTTT,CASGLNRGNSPLHF
-,TRBV25-1,-,TRBJ2-1,TGTGCCAGCGGATCCTTAATCAAGTGGGAGCAGTTCTTC,CASGSLIKWEQFF
-,TRBV6-2/TRBV6-3,-,TRBJ2-3,TGTGCCAGCAGTTACATTCCCGGGGCAGGGGTACTCCGGAATACGCAGTATTTT,CASSYIPGAGVLRNTQYF
TRBD2,TRBV6-2/TRBV6-3,-,TRBJ2-1,TGTGCCAGCAGTCCCGGGACTAGCGTGGCCAATGAGCAGTTCTTC,CASSPGTSVANEQFF
TRBD1,TRBV7-9,-,TRBJ1-3,TGTGCCAGCAGCCCAACGGACGGAGGGGGCAGGAACACCATATATTTT,CASSPTDGGGRNTIYF
-,TRBV12-3/TRBV12-4,-,TRBJ1-1,TGTGCCAGCAGTTTTGGGTCACCGGAAGCTTTCTTT,CASSFGSPEAFF
TRBD1,TRBV5-6,few,TRBJ1-2,TGTGCCAGCAGCCCGACGGACAGGCCTAACTATGGCTACACCTTC,CASSPTDRPNYGYTF
TRBD1,TRBV6-6,-,TRBJ1-1,TGTGCCAGCAGTCTTGGACAGGGGAACACTGAAGCTTTCTTT,CASSLGQGNTEAFF
-,TRBV28,-,TRBJ1-5,TGTGCCAGCAAACCGGTTGGTTCGGAGAGATATAGCAATCAGCCCCAGCATTTT,CASKPVGSERYSNQPQHF
TRBD2,TRBV6-1,few,TRBJ2-1,TGTGCCAGCAGTGAACTAGCGGGAGACTACAATGAGCAGTTCTTC,CASSELAGDYNEQFF
-,TRBV6-1,-,TRBJ2-7,TGTGCCAGCAGTGAACAGACCTACGAGCAGTACTTC,CASSEQTYEQYF
-,TRBV5-5,once,TRBJ2-5,TGTGCCAGCAGCTTGGTGGGCGAGACCCAGTACTTC,CASSLVGETQYF
TRBD2,TRBV6-5,-,TRBJ2-1,TGTGCCAGCCAGTCGTCTAGCGGGAGGGATGAGCAGTTCTTC,CASQSSSGRDEQFF
-,TRBV5-1,-,TRBJ2-3,TGCGCCAGCAGCCTACTGAACGGAGAAGGCGCAGATACGCAGTATTTT,CASSLLNGEGADTQYF
-,TRBV4-3,-,TRBJ2-3,TGCGCCAGCAGCCAAGGGGCAGGGGCGCAGTATTTT,CASSQGAGAQYF
-,TRBV7-9,-,TRBJ2-7,TGTGCCAGCAGCTTAGTCGGCGGCTATAAGGAGCAGTACTTC,CASSLVGGYKEQYF
-,TRBV7-8,-,TRBJ1-1,TGTGCCAGCAGCTTCGGGGGGGGCTTAGCTTTCTTT,CASSFGGGLAFF
TRBD1,TRBV5-4,-,TRBJ2-3,TGTGCCAGCAGCTTGGGGGACAGGGGTGGCACAGATACGCAGTATTTT,CASSLGDRGGTDTQYF
-,TRBV5-1,-,TRBJ2-3,TGCGCCAGCAGCTTACCCTCCACGGGAGATACGCAGTATTTT,CASSLPSTGDTQYF
TRBD2,TRBV18,-,TRBJ2-1,TGTGCCAGCTCACCTGCGGGACTACCCGGGGAGCAGTTCTTC,CASSPAGLPGEQFF
-,TRBV5-6,-,TRBJ1-5,TGTGCCAGCAGCCCTCGGGGGGGAAATCAGCCCCAGCATTTT,CASSPRGGNQPQHF
-,TRBV10-1,-,TRBJ1-1,TGCGCCAGCAGTGAGCCGGGGGACACTGAAGCTTTCTTT,CASSEPGDTEAFF
-,TRBV29-1,-,TRBJ1-1,TGCAGCGTTTTGGGGTGGGGTCAGGACACTGAAGCTTTCTTT,CSVLGWGQDTEAFF
-,TRBV21-1,once,TRBJ2-3,TGTGCCAGCGCCCGAGTAGGAGCAGATCATACGCAGTATTTT,CASARVGADHTQYF
-,TRBV5-1,once,TRBJ2-3,TGCGCCAGCAGCTTGGGTGGGGACACAGATACGCAGTATTTT,CASSLGGDTDTQYF
-,TRBV28,-,TRBJ2-7,TGTGCCAGCAGATCAGGGACGGCTAGCTCCTACGAGCAGTACTTC,CASRSGTASSYEQYF
-,TRBV3-1/TRBV3-2,-,TRBJ1-1,TGTGCCAGCAGCCTGGGCAGTGGGACTGAAGCTTTCTTT,CASSLGSGTEAFF
-,TRBV7-9,-,TRBJ2-1,TGTGCCAGCAGCTTAGACGCTAACAATGAGCAGTTCTTC,CASSLDANNEQFF
TRBD1,TRBV28,-,TRBJ2-7,TGTGCCAGCAGTTCCATCAGGGGGCTACGGGAGCAGTACTTC,CASSSIRGLREQYF
-,TRBV11-2,-,TRBJ1-1,TGTGCCAGCAGCCCCAGCCGGGGCGGGATGAACACTGAAGCTTTCTTT,CASSPSRGGMNTEAFF
TRBD2,TRBV6-2/TRBV6-3,-,TRBJ2-5,TGTGCCAGCAGTTCACTAGCGGGACAAGAGACCCAGTACTTC,CASSSLAGQETQYF
-,TRBV19,-,TRBJ2-7,TGTGCCAGTAGTAATGGCCCCTACGAGCAGTACTTC,CASSNGPYEQYF
-,TRBV7-9,-,TRBJ1-1,TGTGCCAGCAGCTGGGGGGCGGAGATGAACACTGAAGCTTTCTTT,CASSWGAEMNTEAFF
-,TRBV20-1,-,TRBJ2-7,TGCAGTGCTAGTTCCGGGTCGGTTACCGAGCAGTACTTC,CSASSGSVTEQYF
-,TRBV7-9,-,TRBJ1-3,TGTGCCAGCAGCCCCTGGGAGGCGCACTCTGGAAACACCATATATTTT,CASSPWEAHSGNTIYF